The clone carrying this TCR beta chain came up a few times. Its antigen is as yet unknown. Within the sample, other DNA sequences also encode this same CDR3. The data were taken from a study of beta chain features in type 1 diabetes. Since all of the isolated RNA was reverse transcribed, expressed TCRB transcripts were what got sequenced. Naive, central memory and regulatory T cell samples yielded around 3.9 million reads on average. Repertoires were generated with immunoSEQ multiplex PCR, while TCRdb's copy carries only in-frame clones and drops some. This table holds around 600,000 clones, around 12% found once. Sorting that relied on CD45RO/CCR7/CD25/CD127/CD95/CD27 yielded CD4+ naive, central memory, regulatory and stem cell-like memory cells. Whole-study findings and limits: Comparison showed that naive, central memory and Treg TCRB repertoires appeared more similar among patients than among healthy donors. In every one of the four CD4+ subsets, TCRB CDR3s were moderately but significantly shorter in Type 1 diabetes patients. A potential PCR bias toward shorter templates would be equal in patient and control samples.

The CDR3 has 12 residues. V lost 4 bases and J 3 bases, leaving 7 bases between the germline ends. Germline loops: CDR1 SQVTM, CDR2 ANQGSEA. The chain employs TRBV29-1 and TRBJ2-1; a weak D match, TRBD1 (6 bases). Sequenced material: naive CD4+ T cells from blood. This sequence originates from a man between 25 and 39 years old with type 1 diabetes. The CDR3 bases are TGCAGCGTTGGACAGGTCTACAATGAGCAGTTCTTC. Amino acids: CSVGQVYNEQFF.